The 20 T cell receptor beta chains listed next were all sequenced from one sample in a study of T cells in Graves' hyperthyroidism and ophthalmopathy. Regions amplified from RNA transcripts were the TCR beta CDR3 regions. HTBI primers were the set used in a first-round RT-PCR of the TCR CDR3. TCRdb redid the calling of the multiplex PCR reads with MiXCR, one entry per CDR3 protein. The table lists fewer than 450,000 distinct CDR3 sequences, roughly 20% of them singletons, with 40% in the top ten. The sample taken for sequencing was blood. Receptor source: a man between 18 and 29 years old with Graves' ophthalmopathy.

This clonotype showed up many times. CDR3 loop: CASSRTGIVDGYTF. DNA for the CDR3: TGTGCCAGCAGCCGGACAGGGATCGTAGATGGCTACACCTTC. The genes are TRBV5-6 and TRBJ1-2; 8 bases agree with TRBD1. V lost 4 bases, J lost 6 bases, and 8 bases stayed unmatched. The V gene's germline CDR1 is SGHDT and CDR2 YYEEEE. The CDR3 covers 14 residues.

The rearrangement links TRBV6-2 or TRBV6-3 to TRBJ2-1; TRBD1 is a possible D gene (5 bases). V was shortened by 6 bases and J by 5 bases, with 17 bases between the two germline ends. Germline V lookup: CDR1 MNHEY, CDR2 SVGEGT. This CDR3 has 15 residues. CDR3 in amino acids: CASSQGTGFHNEQFF. DNA of the CDR3: TGTGCCAGCAGCCAGGGAACAGGCTTCCACAATGAGCAGTTCTTC.

This clonotype was picked up many times. The rearrangement links TRBV3-1 to TRBJ2-2, with 9 bases identical to TRBD1. V shed 3 bases, J shed 0 bases, and the junction held 2 bases outside the gene matches. Per the germline V gene, CDR1 is LGHDT and CDR2 is YNNKEL (reference sequence). The CDR3 totals 16 residues. The chain's CDR3 is CASSQDRGSNTGELFF. CDR3 sequence (DNA): TGTGCCAGCAGCCAGGACAGGGGATCGAACACCGGGGAGCTGTTTTTT.

The rearrangement links TRBV7-2 to TRBJ2-1; TRBD2 matches 9 bases. V gave up 3 bases and J gave up 4 bases; unmatched junction bases: 4. This CDR3 contains 15 residues. Germline V gene sequence: CDR1 SGHTA, CDR2 FQGNSA. In DNA, the CDR3 is TGTGCCAGCAGCTTGACTAGCGGACAATACAATGAGCAGTTCTTC. This codes for CASSLTSGQYNEQFF.

This clonotype was counted many times. This sequence joins TRBV11-2 and TRBJ1-5; D is possibly TRBD1 (5 bases). Germline CDR1 reads SGHAT; CDR2 reads FQNNGV. The CDR3 runs to 13 residues. Trimming stripped 3 bases from V and 7 bases from J, with 10 bases between. Here the CDR3 DNA reads TGTGCCAGCAGCTTGTACAGGAACCAGCCCCAGCATTTT. Translating gives CASSLYRNQPQHF.

This clonotype was seen only a few times. The rearrangement links TRBV9 to TRBJ2-1; maybe TRBD2 (7 bases). The V gene's germline CDR1 is SGDLS and CDR2 YYNGEE. This CDR3 is built from 15 residues. V was clipped by 0 bases and J by 6 bases, with 13 bases between them. The CDR3 DNA reads as TGTGCCAGCAGCGTAGGGGGGGGCTTCGGCAATGAGCAGTTCTTC. Encoded protein: CASSVGGGFGNEQFF.

This chain connects TRBV5-8 to TRBJ2-7; 7 positions agree with TRBD2. Germline assignment: CDR1 SGHTS and CDR2 YDEGEE. V lost 6 bases and J lost 4; bases outside the gene matches: 19. This CDR3 is built from 17 residues. The CDR3 here is CASTPRGYGGTLYEQYF. In DNA, the CDR3 is TGTGCCAGCACACCCCGGGGGTACGGGGGGACGCTTTACGAGCAGTACTTC.

V and J are TRBV14 and TRBJ2-7; no firm D call. CDR3 length: 13 amino acids. Trimming cost V 0 bases and J 3 bases, with 6 bases left between them. CDR1 is SGHDN and CDR2 is FVKESK in the germline V gene. The CDR3 sequence is CASSQDWIYEQYF. The CDR3 coding sequence is TGTGCCAGCAGCCAAGATTGGATCTACGAGCAGTACTTC.

About this clonotype itself: One base away lies a much larger clone, so this may be a sequencing read error. This chain links TRBV15 with TRBJ2-3; no clear D gene. CDR3 size: 12 residues. Germline CDR1 reads LNHNV; CDR2 reads YYDKDF (reference sequence). V gave up 0 bases and J gave up 8 bases, with 6 bases separating them. The CDR3 DNA reads TGTGCCACCAGCAGAGATCGGATTACGCAGTATTTT. It yields the protein CATSRDRITQYF.

Remarks on this clonotype: With a much larger clone just one base away, this may be a read error. This sequence joins TRBV20-1 and TRBJ2-1, with 7 bases identical to TRBD1. CDR1 and CDR2 from the germline V gene are DFQATT and SNEGSKA (reference sequence). This CDR3 contains 13 residues. The trim removed 6 bases at V and 5 bases at J, leaving 7 bases unmatched. CDR3 sequence (DNA): TGCAGTGCCCAGGCGCAGGGGGACAATGAGCAGTTCTTC. This translates into CSAQAQGDNEQFF.

V and J are TRBV29-1 and TRBJ1-3; D is perhaps TRBD1 (5 bases). From germline, CDR1 is SQVTM and CDR2 ANQGSEA. V gave up 8 bases and J gave up 2 bases, with 16 bases separating them. This CDR3 is built from 14 residues. CDR3 sequence (DNA): TGCAGCTTTAGTTCGGGGGGAGCTGGAAACACCATATATTTT. This sequence encodes CSFSSGGAGNTIYF.

This clonotype was seen many times. The chain employs TRBV7-8 and TRBJ2-3; D might be TRBD2 (7 bases). The V gene's germline CDR1 is SGHVS and CDR2 FQNEAQ. Trimming shortened V by 1 base and J by 3 bases, and 14 bases separated the two germline ends. The CDR3 runs 16 residues. The CDR3 region is CASSLVGGRRTDTQYF. The CDR3 region has the DNA TGTGCCAGCAGCTTAGTCGGGGGGCGGAGAACAGATACGCAGTATTTT.

There are a few counts of this clonotype. The chain is built from TRBV5-6 and TRBJ2-5; 9 positions agree with TRBD1. The CDR3 extends over 16 amino acids. CDR1 SGHDT and CDR2 YYEEEE come from the germline V gene. The V and J ends lost 4 bases and 0 bases, in that order; junction bases with no gene match: 7. CDR3 sequence (DNA): TGTGCCAGCAGCGTGCGGGACAGGGCGTACCAAGAGACCCAGTACTTC. The encoded protein is CASSVRDRAYQETQYF.

J is TRBJ2-5 and V is TRBV20-1; D is possibly TRBD1 (5 bases). Trimming removed 6 bases at V and 5 bases at J, with 19 bases between. The CDR3 is made up of 14 amino acids. The germline V gene has CDR1 DFQATT and CDR2 SNEGSKA (reference sequence). The CDR3 protein is CSAGTYSGLETQYF. CDR3 DNA sequence: TGCAGTGCCGGCACTTACTCAGGGTTGGAGACCCAGTACTTC.

At least ten counts were recorded for this clonotype. The chain carries TRBV5-1 and TRBJ2-3; 8 nucleotides align to TRBD1. In germline, CDR1 is SGHRS, CDR2 YFSETQ. After removal of 0 bases from V and 2 bases from J, the junction contained 5 bases not matched to a gene. The length of the CDR3 is 16 residues. The CDR3, as DNA: TGCGCCAGCAGCTTGGGACAGGGGTCCTCCACAGATACGCAGTATTTT. Its translation: CASSLGQGSSTDTQYF.

This clonotype has ten or more counts. This chain connects TRBV12-3 or TRBV12-4 to TRBJ2-2, with TRBD1 as a possible D gene (5 bases). The ends were cut back, 6 bases at V and 4 bases at J, with 18 bases in the middle. The CDR3 covers 16 residues. CDR3: CASSLFTGVTTGELFF. The DNA for the CDR3 is TGTGCCAGCAGCCTATTCACAGGAGTCACCACCGGGGAGCTGTTTTTT.

In its sample, this clonotype was seen a few times. V and J are TRBV6-1 and TRBJ2-3, with D unclear. Trimming pared 1 base from V and 6 bases from J, leaving 8 bases between. The CDR3 runs to 13 residues. Germline V gene lookup returns CDR1 MNHNS and CDR2 SASEGT. CDR3 region: CASSEGFRDTQYF. The CDR3 region has the DNA TGTGCCAGCAGTGAAGGGTTTAGGGATACGCAGTATTTT.

In its sample, this clonotype was seen a few times. V gene TRBV25-1 combines with J gene TRBJ1-1, with 7 nucleotides matching TRBD1. CDR3 size: 14 residues. Germline trimming cut 4 bases from V and 3 bases from J; bases unmatched to any gene: 5. In germline, CDR1 is MGHDK, CDR2 SYGVNS. Written as DNA, the CDR3 is TGTGCCAGCAGTGCCAAGACAGGGCACACTGAAGCTTTCTTT. This gives the protein CASSAKTGHTEAFF.

The chain employs TRBV27 and TRBJ1-1; 7 bases fit TRBD1. Per germline, CDR1 MNHEY and CDR2 SMNVEV (reference sequence). The CDR3 is 16 amino acids. V shed 4 bases, J shed 0 bases, and the junction held 8 bases outside the gene matches. CDR3 bases: TGTGCCAGCAGTTACTCTGGGACAGCAGTGAACACTGAAGCTTTCTTT. The encoded protein is CASSYSGTAVNTEAFF.

This clonotype was observed at least ten times. The chain uses TRBV13 and TRBJ2-7, with a weak D call TRBD1 (6 bases). Germline V CDR1 and CDR2: PRHDT, FYEKMQ (reference sequence). V lost 0 bases to trimming and J lost 5 bases, with 14 bases between them. The CDR3 covers 15 residues. The CDR3 sequence is CASSLGAGASDEQYF. The CDR3 region has the DNA TGTGCCAGCAGCTTAGGCGCAGGGGCGAGCGACGAGCAGTACTTC. The variable domain in full, completed from reference TRBV13 and TRBJ2-7, reads AAGVIQSPRHLIKEKRETATLKCYPIPRHDTVYWYQQGPGQDPQFLISFYEKMQSDKGSIPDRFSAQQFSDYHSELNMSSLELGDSALYFCASSLGAGASDEQYFGPGTRLTVT.